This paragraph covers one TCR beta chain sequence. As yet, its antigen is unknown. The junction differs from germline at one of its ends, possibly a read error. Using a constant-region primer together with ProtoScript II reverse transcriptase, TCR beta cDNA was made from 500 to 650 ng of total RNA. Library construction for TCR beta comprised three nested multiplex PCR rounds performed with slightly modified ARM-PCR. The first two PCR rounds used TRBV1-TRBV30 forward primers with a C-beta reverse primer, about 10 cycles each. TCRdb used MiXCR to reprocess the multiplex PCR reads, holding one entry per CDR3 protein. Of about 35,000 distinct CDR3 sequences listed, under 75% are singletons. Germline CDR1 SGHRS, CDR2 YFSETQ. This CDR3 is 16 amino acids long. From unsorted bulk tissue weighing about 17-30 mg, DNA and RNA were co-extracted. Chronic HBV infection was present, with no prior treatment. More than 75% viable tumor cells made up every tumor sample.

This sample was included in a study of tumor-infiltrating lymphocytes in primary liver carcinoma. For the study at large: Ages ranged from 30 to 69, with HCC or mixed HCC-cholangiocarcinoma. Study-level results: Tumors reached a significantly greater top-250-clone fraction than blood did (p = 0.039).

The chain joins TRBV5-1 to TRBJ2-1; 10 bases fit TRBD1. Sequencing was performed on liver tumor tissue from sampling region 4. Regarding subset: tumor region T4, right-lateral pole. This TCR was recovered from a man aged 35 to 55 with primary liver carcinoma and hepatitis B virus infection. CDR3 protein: CASSLRLGQGYYEPFF. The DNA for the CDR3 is TGCGCCAGCAGCTTAAGGCTGGGACAGGGGTACTATGAGCCGTTCTTC.